The clone carrying this TCR beta chain was detected ten times or more. These data are taken from a study of T cells in Graves' hyperthyroidism and ophthalmopathy. Over 18 months, lack of ophthalmopathy progression marked Graves' hyperthyroidism as stable. Uncontrolled infection, other autoimmune disease, pregnancy or lactation excluded patients. V shed 3 bases and J shed 3 bases, with 12 bases lying between them. CDR3 length: 15 residues. CDR1 and CDR2 (germline): WNHNN, SYGVQD (reference sequence). TCR beta CDR3 regions were amplified from RNA. When the TCR CDR3 underwent first-round RT-PCR, the HTBI primer set was used. One entry per CDR3 protein results from TCRdb running MiXCR on the multiplex PCR reads. The sample carries about 720,000 distinct CDR3 sequences, 16% recorded once.

The chain carries TRBV10-1 and TRBJ2-1; TRBD2 might be the D (6 bases). The sequence derives from a man aged 18 to 29 with Graves' hyperthyroidism. Specimen: blood. CDR3 bases: TGCGCCAGCAGTGATACGGGAGTGGGCTACAATGAGCAGTTCTTC. Protein sequence: CASSDTGVGYNEQFF.